This T cell receptor beta chain was identified during a study of Ad26.COV2.S vaccination and SARS-CoV-2 variants. The method was immunoSEQ multiplex PCR; TCRdb's version includes in-frame clones alone and lacks a portion of them. The sample records about 400,000 clones, 89% being singletons. Per germline, CDR1 SGHTA and CDR2 FQGNSA. V was clipped by 1 base and J by 5 bases, with 9 bases between them. This CDR3 spans 14 amino acids. Stated treatment: around 19 received Ad26.COV2.S at low or high dose, single or two shots; roughly five received placebo; per-sample allocation not given. Sampling was done on day 63 after the first vaccine or placebo injection.

Sequencing used peripheral blood, obtained in a trial of Ad26.COV2.S vaccine versus placebo. The clonotype comes from a person aged 18 to 59 who received the Ad26.COV2.S COVID-19 vaccine or a placebo. This chain uses TRBV7-2 with TRBJ2-1, with D possibly being TRBD1 or TRBD2 (5 bases each). The CDR3 nucleotides are TGTGCCAGCAGCTTAGTCGGGGACGACAATGAGCAGTTCTTC. Protein sequence: CASSLVGDDNEQFF.